This T cell receptor (beta chain) was documented in a study of shared clonotypes between healthy human individuals. The study's findings and limits: Sharing across four donors was highest in naive CD4 (roughly 5%) and lowest in memory CD8 (approximately 0.4%).

Note on this clone: The antigen remains undetermined.

Naive CD8 cells lacked CD45RO and underwent positive selection for CCR7, leaving out terminally differentiated effector memory CD45RA+ cells. As processed by the authors: ImmunoSEQ junction-only sequences lacked quality scores, so their filtering differed. Produced via immunoSEQ multiplex PCR; TCRdb's table is partial and in-frame only. D and trimming were read from the DNA, whereas the V and J calls and clone size are those reported in that table. The sample shows around 1.9 million clones, roughly 95% of them seen only once. Sequencing input: naive CD8+ T cells from PBMCs. This clonotype was obtained from a man younger than 30 in good health. Some clones in this sample may be carry-over from other donors' samples.

The CDR3: CASSLAGGPRNEQYF. The CDR3 DNA reads TGTGCCAGCAGCTTAGCGGGAGGGCCTCGGAACGAGCAGTACTTC. The J gene is TRBJ2-7, the V gene TRBV7-9; TRBD2 aligns across 7 bases. The V segment lost 0 bases and the J segment 5 bases; nucleotides outside the gene matches: 7. This CDR3 spans 15 amino acids. CDR1 SEHNR and CDR2 FQNEAQ come from the germline V gene (reference sequence).